These 18 T cell receptor beta chains were all obtained from the same sample, sequenced in a study of T cell responses to AZD1222 COVID-19 vaccine. The assay was immunoSEQ multiplex PCR, and TCRdb's table has in-frame clones only and misses some. This table holds about 130,000 clones, 88% found once. This sample comprised peripheral blood, obtained on day 0 of AZD1222 vaccination. These TCRs come from an adult in good health.

This chain connects TRBV7-2 to TRBJ2-3; weak D call: TRBD2 (6 bases). Trimming shortened V by 2 bases and J by 1 base, and 7 bases separated the two germline ends. The CDR3 is made up of 14 amino acids. Germline values: CDR1 SGHTA, CDR2 FQGNSA. CDR3 DNA sequence: TGTGCCAGCAGCTTACCGGGGGGCACAGATACGCAGTATTTT. This codes for CASSLPGGTDTQYF.

The J gene is TRBJ2-5, the V gene TRBV4-1; D not resolved. The germline V gene has CDR1 MGHRA and CDR2 YSYEKL. Trimming pared 4 bases from V and 5 bases from J, leaving 11 bases between. The CDR3 sequence is 13 residues long. The CDR3 DNA sequence: TGCGCCAGCAGCCTGCTCCCCCTGGAGACCCAGTACTTC. Protein sequence: CASSLLPLETQYF.

The chain links TRBV27 to TRBJ2-3; either TRBD1 or TRBD2 may supply D (5 bases each). The CDR3 loop spans 15 amino acids. V was trimmed by 5 bases and J by 6 bases, leaving 18 bases between them. The germline V gene has CDR1 MNHEY and CDR2 SMNVEV (reference sequence). The CDR3 region has the DNA TGTGCCAGCAGTCTAGGGACCGATTGGTTGGATACGCAGTATTTT. Translating it yields CASSLGTDWLDTQYF.

This rearrangement joins TRBV11-3 to TRBJ1-1; D is undetermined. V gave up 0 bases and J gave up 1 base, with 3 bases separating them. Germline CDR1 is SGHNT and CDR2 is YENEEA. The CDR3 is made up of 13 amino acids. Written as DNA, the CDR3 is TGTGCCAGCAGCTTAGATGGGAACACTGAAGCTTTCTTT. As protein: CASSLDGNTEAFF.

The chain recombines TRBV18 with TRBJ2-7; the D is unclear. The V and J ends lost 2 bases and 2 bases respectively, with 13 bases between them. Germline CDR1 reads KGHSH; CDR2 reads LQKENI. CDR3 length: 15 residues. Here the CDR3 DNA reads TGTGCCAGCTCACCAGAGTCGTCAGGTCCCTACGAGCAGTACTTC. It is translated as CASSPESSGPYEQYF. The full variable domain, with the rest looked up from reference TRBV18 and TRBJ2-7, is NAGVMQNPRHLVRRRGQEARLRCSPMKGHSHVYWYRQLPEEGLKFMVYLQKENIIDESGMPKERFSAEFPKEGPSILRIQQVVRGDSAAYFCASSPESSGPYEQYFGPGTRLTVT.

The rearrangement links TRBV11-3 to TRBJ2-1, with a weak D call TRBD2 (7 bases). Per germline, CDR1 SGHNT and CDR2 YENEEA. Trimming shortened V by 1 base and J by 5 bases, and 12 bases separated the two germline ends. The CDR3 consists of 15 residues. CDR3 residues: CASSLGRGANNEQFF. CDR3 in DNA: TGTGCCAGCAGCTTAGGACGGGGGGCTAACAATGAGCAGTTCTTC.

This clone was detected once. This CDR3 reads CASSSGQLLAKNIQYF. Here the CDR3 DNA reads TGCGCCAGCAGCTCTGGACAGCTTCTAGCCAAAAACATTCAGTACTTC. The chain combines TRBV5-1 with TRBJ2-4; D is possibly TRBD1 (6 bases). This CDR3 has 16 amino acids. Germline V gene lookup returns CDR1 SGHRS and CDR2 YFSETQ. V was pared by 3 bases and J by 0 bases, with 13 bases between.

The chain carries TRBV11-3 and TRBJ2-3; a weak D match, TRBD2 (7 bases). Per germline, CDR1 SGHNT and CDR2 YENEEA. The CDR3 sequence is 15 residues long. V was trimmed by 1 base and J by 4 bases, leaving 12 bases between them. The DNA of the CDR3 is TGTGCCAGCAGCTTAGTAGTAGGGGGGGCAGATACGCAGTATTTT. Translating gives CASSLVVGGADTQYF. Full variable domain (rest looked up from reference TRBV11-3 and TRBJ2-3): EAGVVQSPRYKIIEKKQPVAFWCNPISGHNTLYWYLQNLGQGPELLIRYENEEAVDDSQLPKDRFSAERLKGVDSTLKIQPAELGDSAVYLCASSLVVGGADTQYFGPGTRLTVL.

This clone has a handful of counts. This sample includes further DNA sequences coding for the same CDR3. The chain links TRBV6-5 to TRBJ1-1, with TRBD1 identical over 7 bases. This CDR3 has 16 amino acids. From germline, CDR1 is MNHEY and CDR2 SVGAGI. Unmatched junction bases numbered 6, after V lost 0 bases and J lost 2 bases. The CDR3 sequence is CASSYSQGGVNTEAFF. The CDR3 region has the DNA TGTGCCAGCAGTTACTCTCAGGGGGGTGTAAACACTGAAGCTTTCTTT.

This sequence joins TRBV11-2 and TRBJ1-5; 9 nucleotides agree with TRBD1. Germline CDR1 reads SGHAT; CDR2 reads FQNNGV. The CDR3 contains 15 residues. V lost 3 bases to trimming and J lost 4 bases; unmatched junction nucleotides: 4. CDR3 nucleotides: TGTGCCAGCAGCTTGGGGACAGGGTCTAATCAGCCCCAGCATTTT. Its translation: CASSLGTGSNQPQHF.

The rearrangement uses TRBV7-6 and TRBJ1-5, with TRBD1 identical over 12 bases. V gave up 5 bases and J gave up 7 bases; unmatched junction bases: 3. The germline gives CDR1 SGHVS, CDR2 FNYEAQ. The CDR3 spans 14 residues. The CDR3 loop is CASSQGTGGQPQHF. CDR3 in DNA: TGTGCCAGCAGCCAAGGGACAGGGGGCCAGCCCCAGCATTTT.

The J gene is TRBJ2-2, the V gene TRBV11-3; D possibly matches TRBD1 or TRBD2 (5 bases each). The CDR3 contains 16 residues. Germline V gives CDR1 SGHNT, CDR2 YENEEA. V was trimmed by 1 base and J by 1 base, leaving 10 bases between them. CDR3 bases: TGTGCCAGCAGCTTAGGGGGGACGGAGAACACCGGGGAGCTGTTTTTT. Residues: CASSLGGTENTGELFF.

CDR3 in amino acids: CASSIRRYSGNTIYF. DNA of the CDR3: TGTGCCAGTAGTATTCGACGGTACTCTGGAAACACCATATATTTT. The rearrangement links TRBV19 to TRBJ1-3, with D uncertain. The CDR3 has 15 residues. Trimming took off 3 bases at V and 0 bases at J, with 9 bases between the two ends. Germline lookup yields CDR1 LNHDA and CDR2 SQIVND (reference sequence). The full variable domain, in which reference TRBV19 and TRBJ1-3 provide the parts outside the CDR3, is DGGITQSPKYLFRKEGQNVTLSCEQNLNHDAMYWYRQDPGQGLRLIYYSQIVNDFQKGDIAEGYSVSREKKESFPLTVTSAQKNPTAFYLCASSIRRYSGNTIYFGEGSWLTVV.

This clone was recorded once. The chain joins TRBV7-9 to TRBJ2-3; D is uncertain. Germline CDR1 reads SEHNR; CDR2 reads FQNEAQ (reference sequence). The CDR3 spans 12 residues. V was shortened by 5 bases and J by 3 bases, with 6 bases between the two germline ends. CDR3 loop: CASSKTTDTQYF. Written as DNA, the CDR3 is TGTGCCAGCAGCAAAACAACAGATACGCAGTATTTT. Filled out from reference TRBV7-9 and TRBJ2-3, the complete variable domain reads DTGVSQNPRHKITKRGQNVTFRCDPISEHNRLYWYRQTLGQGPEFLTYFQNEAQLEKSRLLSDRFSAERPKGSFSTLEIQRTEQGDSAMYLCASSKTTDTQYFGPGTRLTVL.

The gene calls are TRBV2 and TRBJ1-3; 11 nucleotides match TRBD1. The CDR3 totals 15 residues. Germline CDR1 reads SNHLY; CDR2 reads FYNNEI. V lost 5 bases to trimming and J lost 3 bases; unmatched junction nucleotides: 3. The CDR3 DNA is TGTGCCAGCAGTACGGACAGGGGGCTTGGAAACACCATATATTTT. It yields the protein CASSTDRGLGNTIYF.

The chain is built from TRBV6-6 and TRBJ1-1; the D gene is possibly TRBD1 (6 bases). Trimming took 5 bases from V and 7 from J, leaving 11 bases between them. Germline lookup yields CDR1 MNHNY and CDR2 SVGAGI (reference sequence). CDR3 length: 12 residues. CDR3 in DNA: TGTGCCAGCAGTGGGGACACATATGAAGCTTTCTTT. This gives the protein CASSGDTYEAFF.

The rearrangement uses TRBV7-8 and TRBJ1-3; 8 bases match TRBD1. The germline gives CDR1 SGHVS, CDR2 FQNEAQ. The ends lost 5 bases at V and 6 bases at J; junction bases unmatched: 15. This CDR3 is 17 amino acids long. For the CDR3, the DNA is TGTGCCAGCAGCCCAGCGGGGACAGGCACGAGTTTAAACACCATATATTTT. Its translation is CASSPAGTGTSLNTIYF. Supplemented by reference TRBV7-8 and TRBJ1-3, the full variable domain reads GAGVSQSPRYKVAKRGQDVALRCDPISGHVSLFWYQQALGQGPEFLTYFQNEAQLDKSGLPSDRFFAERPEGSVSTLKIQRTQQEDSAVYLCASSPAGTGTSLNTIYFGEGSWLTVV.

The rearrangement joins TRBV7-8 to TRBJ2-7, with D perhaps being TRBD1 or TRBD2 (5 bases each). Germline-derived CDR1 and CDR2 are SGHVS and FQNEAQ. The CDR3 runs to 11 residues. The germline V and J ends were trimmed by 2 bases and 9 bases, with 8 bases remaining between them. The CDR3 DNA is TGTGCCAGCAGCTTACCGGGACGGCAGTACTTC. Translated, it gives CASSLPGRQYF.